These 23 T cell receptor beta chains were all obtained from the same sample, sequenced in a study of shared clonotypes between healthy human individuals. CD8 cells regarded as naive lacked CD45RO, were positively chosen for CCR7, and omitted terminally differentiated effector memory CD45RA+ cells. Clones were sequenced by immunoSEQ multiplex PCR, and TCRdb holds only the in-frame ones, with some missing. The sample lists about 700,000 clones; just over 90% were seen once. Sequenced: naive CD8+ T cells sorted from blood. These receptors were obtained from a man younger than 45 in good health.

This clone was seen a handful of times. The chain links TRBV30 to TRBJ2-1; no reliable D call. Germline V lookup: CDR1 GTSNPN, CDR2 SVGIG (reference sequence). The CDR3 is 15 amino acids. V was shortened by 3 bases and J by 0 bases, with 12 bases between the two germline ends. As DNA, the CDR3 is TGTGCCTGGAGCCACATAGGTTCCTCCTACAATGAGCAGTTCTTC. It translates to CAWSHIGSSYNEQFF. The full variable domain, its missing parts supplied by reference TRBV30 and TRBJ2-1, is SQTIHQWPATLVQPVGSPLSLECTVEGTSNPNLYWYRQAAGRGLQLLFYSVGIGQISSEVPQNLSASRPQDRQFILSSKKLLLSDSGFYLCAWSHIGSSYNEQFFGPGTRLTVL.

The chain carries TRBV9 and TRBJ2-1; no clear D. Trimming pared 1 base from V and 8 bases from J, leaving 13 bases between. The CDR3 covers 14 residues. Germline assignment: CDR1 SGDLS and CDR2 YYNGEE. CDR3 region: CASSVLNRGYEQFF. The CDR3 nucleotides read TGTGCCAGCAGCGTACTTAACCGAGGCTATGAGCAGTTCTTC.

The chain links TRBV19 to TRBJ2-7, with TRBD1 identical over 9 bases. The CDR3 has 16 amino acids. The germline gives CDR1 LNHDA, CDR2 SQIVND (reference sequence). J was trimmed by 2 bases and V by 5 bases; bases with no gene match: 10. The CDR3 nucleotides read TGTGCCAGTAGTTTCACCGGGACAGGGAGAGCCTACGAGCAGTACTTC. It encodes CASSFTGTGRAYEQYF.

The chain combines TRBV9 with TRBJ2-3, with D perhaps matching TRBD2 (6 bases). V was pared by 3 bases and J by 0 bases, with 11 bases between. Per the germline V gene, CDR1 is SGDLS and CDR2 is YYNGEE. The CDR3 is made up of 15 amino acids. CDR3 residues: CASSAGTSSTDTQYF. The DNA for the CDR3 is TGTGCCAGCAGCGCCGGGACTTCCAGCACAGATACGCAGTATTTT.

This clone was seen just once. CDR3 DNA sequence: TGTGCCACCAGCTACAGGGCGATGGACGAGCAGTACTTC. Translation: CATSYRAMDEQYF. The chain links TRBV15 to TRBJ2-7, with D perhaps matching TRBD1 (6 bases). Germline CDR1 and CDR2: LNHNV and YYDKDF (reference sequence). Trimming removed 5 bases from V and 5 bases from J, with 13 bases in between. The CDR3 has 13 residues.

The sample holds one count of this clone. The rearrangement uses TRBV6-6 and TRBJ2-5; no reliable D call. The V gene lost 2 bases and the J gene lost 1 base, with 8 bases spanning the gap. This CDR3 has 14 amino acids. Germline V lookup: CDR1 MNHNY, CDR2 SVGAGI (reference sequence). The CDR3: CASSYPGSQETQYF. In nucleotides, the CDR3 is TGTGCCAGCAGTTACCCAGGTAGCCAAGAGACCCAGTACTTC.

The V call is TRBV5-6, the J call TRBJ2-7, with D tentatively TRBD1 or TRBD2 (5 bases each). The CDR3 runs to 16 residues. From germline, CDR1 is SGHDT and CDR2 YYEEEE. Deletions cut 4 bases from V and 6 bases from J, with 23 bases between. CDR3 region: CASSSRDPPVRREQYF. The CDR3 DNA sequence: TGTGCCAGCAGCAGCCGGGACCCTCCAGTTAGGCGCGAGCAGTACTTC.

V gene TRBV7-9 combines with J gene TRBJ2-1; D call uncertain. This CDR3 has 13 residues. Germline CDR1 reads SEHNR; CDR2 reads FQNEAQ (reference sequence). V was cut by 4 bases and J by 12 bases, with 16 bases left in between. The CDR3 loop reads CASSSPSRGTQFF. CDR3 nucleotide sequence: TGTGCCAGCAGCTCCCCCTCGCGTGGTACGCAGTTCTTC.

This rearrangement joins TRBV4-3 to TRBJ2-2; D is possibly TRBD2 (5 bases). CDR3 size: 14 residues. The germline gives CDR1 LGHNA, CDR2 YSLEER. The V end lost 4 bases, the J end lost 1 base, and 7 bases lay between the germline ends. CDR3 nucleotide sequence: TGCGCCAGCAGCCTCGAGGGGAACACCGGGGAGCTGTTTTTT. Its protein product is CASSLEGNTGELFF.

This clone was found a few times. The chain carries TRBV27 and TRBJ1-2, with D unclear. This CDR3 is 15 amino acids long. V was cut by 0 bases and J by 3 bases, with 11 bases left in between. Germline CDR1 MNHEY, CDR2 SMNVEV (reference sequence). CDR3 in amino acids: CASSLSIEADYGYTF. The CDR3 bases are TGTGCCAGCAGTTTATCGATAGAGGCAGACTATGGCTACACCTTC.

The gene calls are TRBV6-6 and TRBJ1-1, with D hard to call. The CDR3 covers 13 residues. Trimming shortened V by 2 bases and J by 7 bases, and 11 bases separated the two germline ends. Germline V lookup: CDR1 MNHNY, CDR2 SVGAGI (reference sequence). The CDR3 is CASSYVQSGEAFF. The CDR3, as DNA: TGTGCCAGCAGTTACGTCCAGTCTGGTGAAGCTTTCTTT.

The V gene is TRBV27, the J gene TRBJ2-7; 8 bases line up with TRBD1. The germline CDR1 and CDR2 sequences are MNHEY and SMNVEV (reference sequence). V gave up 4 bases and J gave up 0 bases; unmatched junction bases: 2. This CDR3 has 14 amino acids. CDR3 coding DNA: TGTGCCAGCAGTTACAGGGGGAGCTCCTACGAGCAGTACTTC. Translating it yields CASSYRGSSYEQYF.

The V gene is TRBV27, the J gene TRBJ2-3; no clear D gene. Trimming shortened V by 6 bases and J by 4 bases, and 11 bases separated the two germline ends. Germline values: CDR1 MNHEY, CDR2 SMNVEV (reference sequence). The CDR3 is 13 amino acids. The CDR3 loop reads CASSPWSSDTQYF. Here the CDR3 DNA reads TGTGCCAGCAGCCCCTGGAGCTCAGATACGCAGTATTTT.

V usage is TRBV19 and J usage is TRBJ2-3; possibly TRBD1 for D (5 bases). The germline V gene has CDR1 LNHDA and CDR2 SQIVND (reference sequence). The CDR3 runs to 13 residues. With 6 bases removed from V and 1 base from J, the gap between germline ends came to 8 bases. CDR3 sequence reads: CASRDKRTDTQYF. The CDR3 DNA is TGTGCCAGTAGGGACAAACGCACAGATACGCAGTATTTT.

The rearrangement uses TRBV27 and TRBJ2-7; D is unresolved. Trimming took off 5 bases at V and 1 base at J, with 9 bases between the two ends. This CDR3 has 13 residues. Germline V CDR1 and CDR2: MNHEY, SMNVEV (reference sequence). This CDR3 reads CASSQTLSYEQYF. The CDR3 DNA sequence: TGTGCCAGCAGTCAGACCCTATCCTACGAGCAGTACTTC.

The rearrangement links TRBV27 to TRBJ1-1; a weak D match, TRBD1 (6 bases). Trimming stripped 3 bases from V and 4 bases from J, with 15 bases between. The CDR3 extends over 15 amino acids. Germline V CDR1 and CDR2: MNHEY, SMNVEV (reference sequence). The CDR3 here is CASSFMRGGPTEAFF. As DNA, the CDR3 is TGTGCCAGCAGTTTCATGAGGGGGGGCCCCACTGAAGCTTTCTTT.

V is TRBV27 and J is TRBJ2-7; D gene unclear. The CDR3 contains 13 residues. Germline lookup yields CDR1 MNHEY and CDR2 SMNVEV (reference sequence). V was cut by 6 bases and J by 4 bases, with 13 bases left in between. In nucleotides, the CDR3 is TGTGCCAGCAGCCGAAATGGCCTGTACGAGCAGTACTTC. Amino acid sequence: CASSRNGLYEQYF.

The rearrangement uses TRBV27 and TRBJ2-7, with no clear D. V gave up 5 bases and J gave up 9 bases, with 14 bases separating them. The length of the CDR3 is 12 residues. Germline-derived CDR1 and CDR2 are MNHEY and SMNVEV (reference sequence). The CDR3 DNA follows: TGTGCCAGCAGTACCTCTTCTACGGGGCAGTACTTC. This translates into CASSTSSTGQYF.

This rearrangement joins TRBV28 to TRBJ2-5; 11 bases map to TRBD2. CDR3 length equals 17 residues. Germline V gives CDR1 MDHEN, CDR2 SYDVKM. With 3 bases clipped from V and 6 bases from J, the junction kept 12 bases outside the gene matches. The DNA of the CDR3 is TGTGCCAGCAGTTTTCCCGTTGGACTAGCGGGCTCACAGACCCAGTACTTC. This sequence encodes CASSFPVGLAGSQTQYF.

Only one count was recorded for this clone. J is TRBJ2-3 and V is TRBV11-2; D uncertain. The CDR3 spans 17 residues. V dropped 5 bases and J dropped 0 bases, with 18 bases sitting between them. CDR1 is SGHAT and CDR2 is FQNNGV in the germline V gene. CDR3 coding DNA: TGTGCCAGCAGCCCCGGGCCCCCGGCCACTAGCACAGATACGCAGTATTTT. Amino acid sequence: CASSPGPPATSTDTQYF. The whole variable domain, remainder taken from reference TRBV11-2 and TRBJ2-3, is EAGVAQSPRYKIIEKRQSVAFWCNPISGHATLYWYQQILGQGPKLLIQFQNNGVVDDSQLPKDRFSAERLKGVDSTLKIQPAKLEDSAVYLCASSPGPPATSTDTQYFGPGTRLTVL.

J is TRBJ2-1 and V is TRBV28; D may match TRBD1 or TRBD2 (5 bases each). Germline CDR1 reads MDHEN; CDR2 reads SYDVKM. This CDR3 region has 14 residues. Trimming cost V 3 bases and J 4 bases, with 10 bases left between them. This CDR3 reads CASSFGGFYNEQFF. CDR3 nucleotide sequence: TGTGCCAGCAGTTTTGGGGGTTTTTACAATGAGCAGTTCTTC.

The rearrangement joins TRBV4-1 to TRBJ1-1, with D uncertain. Looked up from germline, CDR1 is MGHRA and CDR2 is YSYEKL. Trimming took off 1 base at V and 3 bases at J, with 12 bases between the two ends. This CDR3 spans 15 amino acids. CDR3 in DNA: TGCGCCAGCAGCCAAGCGGCCGGGAGATACACTGAAGCTTTCTTT. Its protein product is CASSQAAGRYTEAFF.

The V call is TRBV30, the J call TRBJ1-3, with unresolved D. Germline V gene lookup returns CDR1 GTSNPN and CDR2 SVGIG (reference sequence). The ends were cut back, 5 bases at V and 0 bases at J, with 17 bases in the middle. The CDR3 extends over 16 amino acids. The CDR3 bases are TGTGCCTGGGAACAGTGGGCAGCCGGCTCTGGAAACACCATATATTTT. Translation: CAWEQWAAGSGNTIYF. Combining the CDR3 with reference TRBV30 and TRBJ1-3 gives the whole variable domain SQTIHQWPATLVQPVGSPLSLECTVEGTSNPNLYWYRQAAGRGLQLLFYSVGIGQISSEVPQNLSASRPQDRQFILSSKKLLLSDSGFYLCAWEQWAAGSGNTIYFGEGSWLTVV.